This record covers a single T cell receptor (beta chain). The antigen remains undetermined. The sample comes from a study of cytomegalovirus exposure and HLA in healthy donors. V shed 3 bases and J shed 3 bases, with 11 bases lying between them. The germline V gene encodes CDR1 KGHSH and CDR2 LQKENI. The CDR3 has 14 residues. Regarding the study as a whole: Clonal expansion was found to be greater in HLA-associated TCR beta chains than in equally common others in a later analysis. After further analysis at a later stage, 16,951 TCR beta sequences were associated with HLA alleles at 0.05 false discovery rate. When analyzed later, a missense DCLRE1C variant was found to be linked to TCR beta V- and J-gene trimming.

Amplification used 60 Vbeta primers and 13 Jbeta primers. Using immunoSEQ multiplex PCR, the repertoire was profiled, and TCRdb retains in-frame clones only, with some absent. The sample records 65,000 to 85,000 clones, around 10% being singletons. This TCR was sampled from a man between 60 and 70 years old in good health and CMV-seropositive. V gene TRBV18 combines with J gene TRBJ1-2; D unresolved. The sequencing input was PBMCs. The CDR3 reads CASSPSPTDYGYTF. As DNA, the CDR3 is TGTGCCAGCTCACCCTCCCCTACAGACTATGGCTACACCTTC.